The rows below give T cell receptor beta chains drawn from one sample of a study of Ad26.COV2.S vaccination and SARS-CoV-2 variants. The method was immunoSEQ multiplex PCR; TCRdb's version includes in-frame clones alone and lacks a portion of them. The sample lists about 350,000 clones; about 88% were seen once. The specimen was peripheral blood, collected in a trial of Ad26.COV2.S vaccine versus placebo. These receptors came from a person aged 18-60 years who received the Ad26.COV2.S COVID-19 vaccine or a placebo. Both conserved end residues are trimmed from each CDR3.

TRBJ1-1 | TRBV4-3 | ASSWDRGRGAF
TRBJ1-5 | TRBV28 | ASSQPQH
TRBJ2-7 | TRBV29-1 | SVATGGAGYEQY
TRBJ2-6 | TRBV19 | ASSIRSNGANVLT
TRBJ2-3 | TRBV5-4 | ASSPRAELGTQY
TRBJ1-5 | TRBV19 | ASSATSNQPQH
TRBJ2-3 | TRBV18 | ASSPLFRTEVDTQY
TRBJ1-6 | TRBV27 | ASSFDRSPYNSPLH
TRBJ1-1 | TRBV5-1 | ASSSHDEAF
TRBJ2-6 | TRBV30 | AWNQGSSGANVLT
TRBJ2-3 | TRBV7-3 | ASSEGTSRYPTDTQY
TRBJ2-3 | TRBV30 | AWGTGGYADTQY
TRBJ2-2 | TRBV2 | ASSELRHLPGELF
TRBJ1-1 | TRBV11-2 | ASSTRGNTEAF
TRBJ2-7 | TRBV9 | ASSPRQGSYEQY
TRBJ2-1 | TRBV27 | ASSLGDEQF
TRBJ2-7 | TRBV7-2 | ASSPRGPTAYEQY
TRBJ1-5 | TRBV5-6 | ASSLGPTQDQPQH
TRBJ2-2 | TRBV7-2 | ASSFAGIIRRENTGELF
TRBJ2-2 | TRBV7-3 | ASSLPGSGELF
TRBJ1-2 | TRBV19 | ASSIRLGYT
TRBJ1-2 | TRBV18 | ASSPSQTYGYT
TRBJ1-3 | TRBV19 | ARSIGEGGLTKANTIY
TRBJ1-1 | TRBV5-5 | ASSPLNSEAF
TRBJ2-7 | TRBV10-3 | AISGTSGHSYEQY
TRBJ1-5 | TRBV29-1 | SVETGFGNQPQH
TRBJ2-2 | TRBV7-3 | ASSSGLAGASGELF
TRBJ2-7 | TRBV28 | AISPGQGPYEQY
TRBJ1-6 | TRBV29-1 | SVGTTRGSPLH
TRBJ1-2 | TRBV4-2 | ASSQDRRDRGYGYT
TRBJ2-7 | TRBV3-1/TRBV3-2 | ASSHRQAYEQY
TRBJ1-5 | TRBV7-2 | ASSLATGNLGNQPQH
TRBJ2-7 | TRBV7-9 | ASSLGPLTSYEQY
TRBJ1-2 | TRBV3-1/TRBV3-2 | ASSPQGNYGYT
TRBJ2-5 | TRBV28 | ASSTAGAETQY
TRBJ2-7 | TRBV5-1 | ASSPGQFEQY
TRBJ1-2 | TRBV18 | ASSLDMAGTASRYGYT
TRBJ1-1 | TRBV5-1 | ASSPRADLNTEAF
TRBJ1-1 | TRBV27 | ASSRETGWGTEAF
TRBJ2-1 | TRBV3-1/TRBV3-2 | ASSQYRDRGDEQF
TRBJ2-1 | TRBV6-5 | ASSYPTQGLNEQF
TRBJ1-5 | TRBV19 | ASSIPSGPRFGQPQH
TRBJ1-2 | TRBV2 | ASSIFSGDYGYT
TRBJ2-1 | TRBV28 | ASSLGRGAYNEQF
TRBJ1-1 | TRBV10-3 | ASFLGQGHPNEAF
TRBJ1-1 | TRBV2 | ASSGAPDGEAF
TRBJ1-5 | TRBV13 | ASSLGGALGNQPQH
TRBJ1-3 | TRBV7-2 | ASSLLRGADSGNTIY
TRBJ2-7 | TRBV7-9 | ASSTPGQRYEQY
TRBJ2-3 | TRBV14 | ASSQRYTDTQY
TRBJ2-1 | TRBV6-2/TRBV6-3 | ASSYSANPTFNEQF
TRBJ1-1 | TRBV9 | ASSVSPHDTEAF
TRBJ2-2 | TRBV28 | ASSPTGLNGELF
TRBJ2-5 | TRBV5-6 | ASSLPPRTSGETQY
TRBJ2-1 | TRBV27 | ASSLRTSGGKFSYNEQF